This TCR beta chain was captured by sequencing in a study of blood T cell repertoires in COVID-19. As for the study in general: COVID-19 samples from acute and convalescent phases originated in the United States, Italy and Spain. Sources were T cells, B-cell-depleted T cells, or PBMCs; the material itself was cDNA or gDNA.

V lost 1 base, J lost 12 bases, and 18 bases lay in between. The length of the CDR3 is 14 residues. The V gene's germline CDR1 is MNHEY and CDR2 SMNVEV (reference sequence). Per the original data handling: Estimation of nucleated cell counts relied on the amplification of reference gene primers. Profiled with immunoSEQ multiplex PCR; TCRdb holds only in-frame clones, not every one. The V and J calls and the clone size are those of that table, but D and trimming were determined from the DNA. Here the sample spans about 180,000 clones, around 88% being singletons. The TCR was taken from a woman in her twenties or thirties with acute or convalescent COVID-19. Sample: peripheral blood. The V and J genes are TRBV27 and TRBJ1-1, with D possibly TRBD1 on 5 matching bases. The CDR3 DNA reads TGTGCCAGCAGTTTATTATTTGGTGGGACTCGGACTTTCTTT. Encoded protein: CASSLLFGGTRTFF.